In this sample, the clone carrying this T cell receptor (beta chain) turned up a few times. Its antigen remains unidentified. The data originate from a study of cytomegalovirus exposure and HLA in healthy donors. Study findings and constraints: Later findings reportedly placed an Asian-associated ancestry cluster below the roughly 700-donor mean for N-insertions.

The PCR ran on 60 Vbeta and 13 Jbeta primers. The repertoire was sequenced with immunoSEQ multiplex PCR; TCRdb's copy has only in-frame clones and lacks some. The sample carries fewer than 250,000 clones, about 80% recorded once. CDR1 LGHNA and CDR2 YSLEER come from the germline V gene. The length of the CDR3 is 15 residues. Trimming at V came to 3 bases and at J to 3 bases, leaving 2 bases not matched to a gene. The clonotype comes from a man between 18 and 29 years old in good health and CMV-seronegative. The sample was PBMCs. This chain uses TRBV4-3 with TRBJ1-4; 9 bases are a match to TRBD1. This chain's CDR3 is CASSQGDRANEKLFF. The CDR3 coding sequence is TGCGCCAGCAGCCAGGGGGACAGGGCTAATGAAAAACTGTTTTTT.